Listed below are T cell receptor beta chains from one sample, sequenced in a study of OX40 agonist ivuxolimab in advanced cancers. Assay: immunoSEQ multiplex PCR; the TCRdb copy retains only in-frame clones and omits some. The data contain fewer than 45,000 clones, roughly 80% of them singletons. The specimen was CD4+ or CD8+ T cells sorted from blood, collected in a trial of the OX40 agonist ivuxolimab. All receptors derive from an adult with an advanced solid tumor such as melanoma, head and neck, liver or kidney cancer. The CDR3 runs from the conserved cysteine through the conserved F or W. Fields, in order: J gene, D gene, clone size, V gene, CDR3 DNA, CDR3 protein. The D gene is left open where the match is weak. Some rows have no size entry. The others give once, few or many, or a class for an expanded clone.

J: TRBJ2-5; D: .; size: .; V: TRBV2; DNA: TGTGCCAGCAGGAGATGGCCCGAGCGGTACTTC; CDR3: CASRRWPERYF
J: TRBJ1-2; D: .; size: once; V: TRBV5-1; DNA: TGCGCCAGCAGCTTGGCCAGCACAGATAACTATGGCTACACCTTC; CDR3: CASSLASTDNYGYTF
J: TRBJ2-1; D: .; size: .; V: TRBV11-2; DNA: TGTGCCAGCAGCTCCGACAGTTACAATGGGCAGTTCTTC; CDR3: CASSSDSYNGQFF
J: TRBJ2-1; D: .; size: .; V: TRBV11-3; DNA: TGTGCCAGCAGCTTTCTACGCGGGGAATCCTACAATGAGCAGTTCTTC; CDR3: CASSFLRGESYNEQFF
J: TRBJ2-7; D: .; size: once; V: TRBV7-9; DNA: TGTGCCAGCAGCTTAGGGGGACTTCGCTACGAGCAGTACTTC; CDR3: CASSLGGLRYEQYF
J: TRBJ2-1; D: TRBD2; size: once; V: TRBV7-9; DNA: TGTGCCAGCAGCTTGGCCACGCTTAGCGGGGGAGGTAATGAGCAGTTCTTC; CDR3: CASSLATLSGGGNEQFF
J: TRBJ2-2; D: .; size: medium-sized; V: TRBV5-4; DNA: TGTGCCAGCAGCTCTTACACCGGGGAGCTGTTTTTT; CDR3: CASSSYTGELFF
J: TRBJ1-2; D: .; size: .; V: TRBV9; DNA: TGTGCCAGCAGCGGAACCGGGGATGGCTACACCTTC; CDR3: CASSGTGDGYTF
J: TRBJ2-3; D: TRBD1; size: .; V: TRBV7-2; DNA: TGTGCCAGCAGCTTGTACAGGGGAACCACAGATACGCAGTATTTT; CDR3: CASSLYRGTTDTQYF
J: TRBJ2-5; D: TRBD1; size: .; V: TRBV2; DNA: TGTGCCAGCAGTTTTGGACAGGGGGAGACCCAGTACTTC; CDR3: CASSFGQGETQYF
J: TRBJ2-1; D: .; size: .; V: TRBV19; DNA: TGTGCCAGTAGTCCATCGGGGGCGGGCTCCTACAATGAGCAGTTCTTC; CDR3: CASSPSGAGSYNEQFF
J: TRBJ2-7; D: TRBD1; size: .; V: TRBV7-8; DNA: TGTGCCAGCAGCTTACTGGTAGGGACAGGGTGGGAGCAGTACTTC; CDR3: CASSLLVGTGWEQYF
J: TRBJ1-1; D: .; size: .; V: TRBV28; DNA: TGTGCCAGCAGTTTAAAGGGAATCGAAGCTTTCTTT; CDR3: CASSLKGIEAFF
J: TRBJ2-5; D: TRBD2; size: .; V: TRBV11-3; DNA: TGTGCCAGCAGCTCTCTAGCGGGAGAAGAGACCCAGTACTTC; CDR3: CASSSLAGEETQYF
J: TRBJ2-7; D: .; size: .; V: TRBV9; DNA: TGTGCCAGCAGCGTCGGGGGGCAGGGTGATTCCGAGCAGTACTTC; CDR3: CASSVGGQGDSEQYF